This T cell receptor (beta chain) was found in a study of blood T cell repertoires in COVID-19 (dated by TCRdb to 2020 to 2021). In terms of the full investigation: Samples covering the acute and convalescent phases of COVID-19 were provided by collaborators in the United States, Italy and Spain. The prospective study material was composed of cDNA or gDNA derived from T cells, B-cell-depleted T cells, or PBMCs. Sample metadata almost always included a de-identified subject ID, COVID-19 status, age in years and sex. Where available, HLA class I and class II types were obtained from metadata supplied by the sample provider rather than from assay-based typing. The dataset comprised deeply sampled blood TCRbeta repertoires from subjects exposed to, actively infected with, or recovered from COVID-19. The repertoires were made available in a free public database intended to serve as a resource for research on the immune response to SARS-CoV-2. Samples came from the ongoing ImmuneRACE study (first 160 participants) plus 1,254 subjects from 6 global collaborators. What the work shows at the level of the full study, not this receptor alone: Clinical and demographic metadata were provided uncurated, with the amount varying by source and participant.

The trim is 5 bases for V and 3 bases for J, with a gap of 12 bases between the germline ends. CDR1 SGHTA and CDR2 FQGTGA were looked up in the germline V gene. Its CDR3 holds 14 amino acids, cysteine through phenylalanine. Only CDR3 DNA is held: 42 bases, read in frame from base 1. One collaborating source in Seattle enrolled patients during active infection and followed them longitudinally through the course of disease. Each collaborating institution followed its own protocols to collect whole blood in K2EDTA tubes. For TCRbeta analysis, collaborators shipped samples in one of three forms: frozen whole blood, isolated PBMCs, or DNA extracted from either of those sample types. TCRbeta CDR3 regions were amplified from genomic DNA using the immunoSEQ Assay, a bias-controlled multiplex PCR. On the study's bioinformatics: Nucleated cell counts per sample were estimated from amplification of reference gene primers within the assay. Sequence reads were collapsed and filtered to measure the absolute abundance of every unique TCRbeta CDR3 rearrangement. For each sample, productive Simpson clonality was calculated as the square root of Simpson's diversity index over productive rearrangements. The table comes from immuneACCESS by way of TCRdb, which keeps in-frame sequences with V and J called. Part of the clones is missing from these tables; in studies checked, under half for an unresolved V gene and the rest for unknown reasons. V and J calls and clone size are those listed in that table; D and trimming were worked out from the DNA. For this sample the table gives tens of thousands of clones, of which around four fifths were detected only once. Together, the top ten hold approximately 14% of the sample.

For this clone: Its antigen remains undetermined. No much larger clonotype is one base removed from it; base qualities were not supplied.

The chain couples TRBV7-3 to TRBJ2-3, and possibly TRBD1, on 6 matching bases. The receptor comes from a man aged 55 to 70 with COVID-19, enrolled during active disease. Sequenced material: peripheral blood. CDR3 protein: CASSTTGTTDTQYF. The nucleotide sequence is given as TGTGCCAGCAGCACAACCGGGACAACAGATACGCAGTATTTT.